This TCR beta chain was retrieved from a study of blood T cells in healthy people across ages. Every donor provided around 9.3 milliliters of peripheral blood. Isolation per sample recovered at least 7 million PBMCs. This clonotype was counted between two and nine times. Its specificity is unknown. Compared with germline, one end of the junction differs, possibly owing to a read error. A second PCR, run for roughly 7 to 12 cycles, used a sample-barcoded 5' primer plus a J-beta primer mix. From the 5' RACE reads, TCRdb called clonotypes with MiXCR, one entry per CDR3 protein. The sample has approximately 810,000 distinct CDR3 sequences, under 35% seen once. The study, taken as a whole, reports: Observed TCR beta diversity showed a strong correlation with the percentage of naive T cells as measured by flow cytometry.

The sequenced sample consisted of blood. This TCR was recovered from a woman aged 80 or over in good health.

The CDR3 region is CASSRGSGANVRTF. The CDR3 DNA reads TGTGCCAGTAGTAGGGGCTCTGGGGCCAACGTCCGGACTTTC. This chain links TRBV19 with TRBJ2-6; perhaps TRBD1 as D (5 bases). CDR1 is LNHDA, CDR2 SQIVND, per germline (reference sequence). There are 14 residues in the CDR3.